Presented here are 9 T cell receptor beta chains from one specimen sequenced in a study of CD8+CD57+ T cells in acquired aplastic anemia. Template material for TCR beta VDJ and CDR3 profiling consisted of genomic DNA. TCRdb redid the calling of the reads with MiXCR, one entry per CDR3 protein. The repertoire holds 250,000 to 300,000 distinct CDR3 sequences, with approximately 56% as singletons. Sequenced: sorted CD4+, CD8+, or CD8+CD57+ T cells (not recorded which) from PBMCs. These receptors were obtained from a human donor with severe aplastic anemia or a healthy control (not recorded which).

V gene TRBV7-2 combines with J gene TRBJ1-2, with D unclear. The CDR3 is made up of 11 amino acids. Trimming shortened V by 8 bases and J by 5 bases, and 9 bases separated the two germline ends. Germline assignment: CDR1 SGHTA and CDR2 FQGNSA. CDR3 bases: TGTGCCAGCGGATTGAAGTATGGCTACACCTTC. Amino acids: CASGLKYGYTF. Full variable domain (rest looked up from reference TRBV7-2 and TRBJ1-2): GAGVSQSPSNKVTEKGKDVELRCDPISGHTALYWYRQSLGQGLEFLIYFQGNSAPDKSGLPSDRFSAERTGGSVSTLTIQRTQQEDSAVYLCASGLKYGYTFGSGTRLTVV.

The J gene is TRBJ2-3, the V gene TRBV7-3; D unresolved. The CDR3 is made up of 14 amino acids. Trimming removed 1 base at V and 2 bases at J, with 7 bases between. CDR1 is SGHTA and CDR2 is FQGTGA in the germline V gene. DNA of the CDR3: TGTGCCAGCAGCTTAAGTGGTTTCACAGATACGCAGTATTTT. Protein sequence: CASSLSGFTDTQYF.

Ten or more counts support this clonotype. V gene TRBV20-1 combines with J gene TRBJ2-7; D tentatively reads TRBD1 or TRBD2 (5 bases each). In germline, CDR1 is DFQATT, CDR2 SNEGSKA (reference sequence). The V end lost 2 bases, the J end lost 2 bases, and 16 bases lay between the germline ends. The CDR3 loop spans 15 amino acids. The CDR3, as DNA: TGCAGTGCTAGACCCTCGGGACGGGTTACCTACGAGCAGTACTTC. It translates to CSARPSGRVTYEQYF.

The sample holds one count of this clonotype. The CDR3 loop is CASSPGTGGYYGYTF. The CDR3 DNA is TGTGCCAGCAGCCCCGGGACAGGGGGTTACTATGGCTACACCTTC. The genes are TRBV7-2 and TRBJ1-2; TRBD1 matches at 11 bases. This CDR3 is 15 amino acids long. Losses at the gene ends were 5 bases for V and 3 bases for J; bases not matched to a gene: 5. CDR1 is SGHTA, CDR2 FQGNSA, per germline.

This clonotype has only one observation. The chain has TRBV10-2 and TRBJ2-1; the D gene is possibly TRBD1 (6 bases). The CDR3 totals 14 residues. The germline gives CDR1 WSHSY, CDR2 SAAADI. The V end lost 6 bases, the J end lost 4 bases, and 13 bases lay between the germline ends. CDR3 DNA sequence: TGCGCCAGCAGGGACCGACAGGCTTACAATGAGCAGTTCTTC. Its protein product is CASRDRQAYNEQFF.

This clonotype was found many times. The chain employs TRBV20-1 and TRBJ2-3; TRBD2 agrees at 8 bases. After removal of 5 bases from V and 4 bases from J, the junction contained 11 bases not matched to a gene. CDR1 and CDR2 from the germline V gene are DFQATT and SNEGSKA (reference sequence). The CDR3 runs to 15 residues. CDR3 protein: CSAWKPGGASDTQYF. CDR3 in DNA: TGCAGTGCTTGGAAGCCGGGGGGGGCCTCAGATACGCAGTATTTT.

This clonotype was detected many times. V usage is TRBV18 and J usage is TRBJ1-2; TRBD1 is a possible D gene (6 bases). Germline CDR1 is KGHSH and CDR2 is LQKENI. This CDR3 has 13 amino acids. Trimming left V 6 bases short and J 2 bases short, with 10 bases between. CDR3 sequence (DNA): TGTGCCAGCTCCCTCGGACAGAACTATGGCTACACCTTC. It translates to CASSLGQNYGYTF.

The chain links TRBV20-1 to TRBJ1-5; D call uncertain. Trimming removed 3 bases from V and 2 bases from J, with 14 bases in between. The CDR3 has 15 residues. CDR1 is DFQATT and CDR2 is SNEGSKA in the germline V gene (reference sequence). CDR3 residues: CSASPNRGGNQPQHF. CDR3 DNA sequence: TGCAGTGCTAGCCCGAATCGGGGTGGCAATCAGCCCCAGCATTTT.

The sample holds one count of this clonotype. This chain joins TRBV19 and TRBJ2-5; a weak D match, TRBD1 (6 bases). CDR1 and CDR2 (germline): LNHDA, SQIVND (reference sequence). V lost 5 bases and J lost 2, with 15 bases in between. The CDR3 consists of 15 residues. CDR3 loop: CASSPGQRQQETQYF. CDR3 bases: TGTGCCAGTAGTCCCGGACAGCGCCAACAAGAGACCCAGTACTTC.